The TCR beta chain described here comes from a study of T cells in tuberculosis. Study-wide results and limits: Samples were chosen by availability of cryopreserved specimens. Active tuberculosis TCR-alpha repertoires lay closer to GMM-specific TCRs than IGRA-negative controls, suggesting clonal expansion.

Comments on this clone: Its antigen is as yet unknown.

Germline CDR1 SGHAT, CDR2 FQNNGV. Trimming took 2 bases from V and 7 from J, leaving 18 bases between them. The CDR3 extends over 15 amino acids. Produced via immunoSEQ multiplex PCR; TCRdb's table is partial and in-frame only. Of tens of thousands of clones in the sample, just under 95% were seen once. The clonotype was recovered from a donor aged 10 to 29 with latent tuberculosis or without tuberculosis infection. Some clones in this sample may be carry-over from other donors' samples. The gene calls are TRBV11-2 and TRBJ2-7, with D possibly being TRBD2 (5 bases). Source material: PBMCs. Written as DNA, the CDR3 is TGTGCCAGCAGCTTATCAGCGATCGAGGCGGGTGAGCAGTACTTC. Amino acids: CASSLSAIEAGEQYF.